Listed here is a single TCR beta chain. Its antigen is not known. CDR1 and CDR2 (germline): SGHTA, FQGNSA. V was clipped by 1 base and J by 0 bases, with 8 bases between them. This CDR3 spans 15 amino acids. The data were obtained in a study of OX40 agonist ivuxolimab in advanced cancers. Overall study results and limits: Undetermined was the antigen specificity of the expanded peripheral T cells.

The repertoire was sequenced with immunoSEQ multiplex PCR; TCRdb's copy has only in-frame clones and lacks some. The sample yields roughly 80,000 clones, roughly nine tenths seen once. This sequence was found in an adult with an advanced solid tumor such as melanoma, head and neck, liver or kidney cancer. V gene TRBV7-2 combines with J gene TRBJ2-3; the D is unclear. Sequences were derived from CD4+ or CD8+ T cells sorted from blood, sampled in a trial of the OX40 agonist ivuxolimab. In DNA form, the CDR3 reads TGTGCCAGCAGCTTAGGGTCCGGCAGCACAGATACGCAGTATTTT. It translates to CASSLGSGSTDTQYF.